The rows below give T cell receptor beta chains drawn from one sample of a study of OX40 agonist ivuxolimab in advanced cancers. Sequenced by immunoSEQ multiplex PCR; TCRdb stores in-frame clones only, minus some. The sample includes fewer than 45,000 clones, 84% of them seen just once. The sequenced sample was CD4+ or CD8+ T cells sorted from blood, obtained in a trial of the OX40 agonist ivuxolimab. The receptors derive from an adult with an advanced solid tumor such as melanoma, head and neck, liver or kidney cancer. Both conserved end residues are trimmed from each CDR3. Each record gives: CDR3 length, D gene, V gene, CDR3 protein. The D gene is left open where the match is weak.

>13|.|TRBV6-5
ASSYSLRGQETQY
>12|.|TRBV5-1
ASSLESVGNTIY
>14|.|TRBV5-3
ARSRTPGPTYYGYT
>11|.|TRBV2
ASSETLNTEAF
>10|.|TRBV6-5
ASSYSQGGYT
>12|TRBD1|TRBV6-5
ASSGYRDSITQY
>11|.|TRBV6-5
ASSLQGTGEQY
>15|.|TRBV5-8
ASSLAYGRGGNQPQH
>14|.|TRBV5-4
ASSSRLGAELRGYT
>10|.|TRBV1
TSNKGHQPQH
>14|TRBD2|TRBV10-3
AISRGGGGKGDEQY
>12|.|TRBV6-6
ASSSRQLQETQY
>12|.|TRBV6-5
ASSDRWSSYEQY
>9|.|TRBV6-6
ATTGGIEQF
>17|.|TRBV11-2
ASSSSWRATLSSYNEQF
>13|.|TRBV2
ASSATGTVNYGYT
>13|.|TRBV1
TSSGRGGRWETQY
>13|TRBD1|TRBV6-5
ASSRGQASGNTIY
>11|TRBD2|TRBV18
ASSPGLAIEQF
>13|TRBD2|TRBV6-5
ASRSRWAGGDEQY
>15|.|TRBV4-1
ASSQPPGESSYNEQF
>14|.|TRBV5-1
ASSLAPSSSYNEQF
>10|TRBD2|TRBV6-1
ASSERGTRWV
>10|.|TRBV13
ASTQTYNEQF
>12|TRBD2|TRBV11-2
ASSRTSGGHEQF
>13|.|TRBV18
ASSPPREIGYEQY
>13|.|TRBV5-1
ASSLGADSGNTIY
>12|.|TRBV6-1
ASSGAVNTGELF
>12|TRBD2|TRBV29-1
SVGASGNTDTQY
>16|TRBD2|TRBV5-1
ASSTLAGGVLLGDTQY
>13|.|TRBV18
ASSPPTGSNYEQY
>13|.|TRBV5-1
ASSLAGEGNQPQH
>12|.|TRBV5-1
ASSSLSLTDTQY
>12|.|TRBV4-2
ASSPRGGGDTQY
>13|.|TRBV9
ASSVGLGSTDTQY
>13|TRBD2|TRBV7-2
ASSIRTSGSYEQY
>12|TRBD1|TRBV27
ASNRQGPNTEAF
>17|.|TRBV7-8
ASSLASLLRDRLNTEAF
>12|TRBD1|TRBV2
ASSPGTGNRPLH
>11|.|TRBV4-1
ASSQDPLSEQF
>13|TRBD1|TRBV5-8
ASSPDRGGTGELF
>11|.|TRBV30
ASPGPRNTEAF
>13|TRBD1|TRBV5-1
ASSWDSRTNEKLF
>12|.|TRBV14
ASSQGYRVETQY
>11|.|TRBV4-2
ASSQDTVSEQY
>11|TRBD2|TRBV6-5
ASSPSGVETQY
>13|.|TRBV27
ASSSIRDQNQPQH
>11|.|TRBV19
ASSIVGTYEQY
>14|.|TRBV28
ASSSPGGTISYEQY
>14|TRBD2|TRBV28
ASRRSGRSRTGELF
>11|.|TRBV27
ASRRRPVDTQY
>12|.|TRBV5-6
ASSLEGTNQPQH